Sequencing of this T cell receptor beta chain was carried out in a study of T cells in Graves' hyperthyroidism and ophthalmopathy. Overall study results and limits: Most clonotypes expanded in thyroid above 0.001 were likewise present in blood. Separation of ophthalmopathy from stable hyperthyroidism was achieved by a 13 V-J model.

Each patient was aged 18 to 65 and had newly diagnosed hyperthyroidism of under 2 months' duration. Patients with uncontrolled infections, other autoimmune diseases, pregnancy or lactation were excluded. A note on this clonotype: Its antigen is currently unknown.

Amplification of TCR beta CDR3 regions was performed using RNA transcripts as template. Carried out on the TCR CDR3, a first-round RT-PCR used the HTBI primer set. TCRdb processed the multiplex PCR reads anew with MiXCR; each CDR3 protein has one entry. Here the sample spans a few hundred thousand distinct CDR3 sequences, roughly 19% being singletons. The germline CDR1 and CDR2 sequences are SGHRS and YFSETQ. This CDR3 is 17 amino acids long. V lost 4 bases, J lost 2 bases, and 9 bases stayed unmatched. The sequencing input was blood. This sequence was found in a woman aged 18-29 years with Graves' hyperthyroidism. The J gene is TRBJ1-5, the V gene TRBV5-1, with 10 bases lining up with TRBD1. The CDR3 DNA sequence: TGCGCCAGCAGCCGTCAACCCGGACAGGGGGGCAATCAGCCCCAGCATTTT. Encoded protein: CASSRQPGQGGNQPQHF. Variable domain in full (rest from reference TRBV5-1 and TRBJ1-5): KAGVTQTPRYLIKTRGQQVTLSCSPISGHRSVSWYQQTPGQGLQFLFEYFSETQRNKGNFPGRFSGRQFSNSRSEMNVSTLELGDSALYLCASSRQPGQGGNQPQHFGDGTRLSIL.